The TCR beta chain under discussion was sequenced for a study of T cell responses to AZD1222 COVID-19 vaccine. In germline, CDR1 is SNHLY, CDR2 FYNNEI. The CDR3 runs 12 residues. Trimming took 3 bases from V and 6 from J, leaving 8 bases between them. The table came from immunoSEQ multiplex PCR; TCRdb's copy has only in-frame clones and leaves some out. This table holds roughly 120,000 clones, 85% to 90% found once. V is TRBV2 and J is TRBJ1-2; D is unclear. This clonotype was obtained from an adult in good health. The material was peripheral blood, obtained on day 0 of AZD1222 vaccination. In DNA form, the CDR3 reads TGTGCCAGCAGTGACCCAGGCGATGGCTACACCTTC. This codes for CASSDPGDGYTF.